This section outlines one TCR beta chain sequence together with its context. This clone was counted only a few times. The target of this receptor is not known. Per-base quality was not reported, and no clone a single base away is much larger than it. Separate from the approximately 690-subject first cohort, the validation cohort of about 130 subjects was the group to which the donors belonged. This entry belongs to a study of cytomegalovirus exposure and HLA in healthy donors (dated by TCRdb to between 2016 and 2019). For the wider study: The 500 to 800 repertoires of the first cohort and the roughly 110 validation repertoires were produced on the same platform, according to a later analysis. The study was designed to test whether signatures of past pathogen exposure could be identified by cataloging public T cell receptors. Along with the approximately 650-subject first cohort, a separate validation cohort of approximately 110 different subjects was used. The study combined high-throughput TCR immunosequencing, statistical association of individual TCRs with disease status, and machine learning to predict cytomegalovirus infection status. Broad study findings and their caveats: A total of 164 TCR beta chains were listed by the study as associated with cytomegalovirus. Cytomegalovirus status was reported to be diagnosed by the classifier with high specificity and sensitivity in both the original and validation cohorts. In a later analysis, TCRs clustered in the first cohort were found to also tend to co-occur in the 110 or so validation repertoires, with 94% of cluster scores above 0. Across donors, most TCR sequences were observed very rarely, whereas some public TCRs were present in many individuals. According to the authors, the approach could potentially be generalized to other disease states and immunological phenotypes. All 120 or so repertoires were used to score co-occurrence in the validation cohort in a later analysis, because that analysis had no HLA typing for the cohort. A few of the identified cytomegalovirus-associated TCR beta chains were confirmed in vitro to be specific for cytomegalovirus antigens.

Between the V and J ends, shortened by 2 bases and 2 bases respectively, the junction contains 13 bases. The CDR1 and CDR2 encoded by the germline V gene (reference sequence) are LNHDA and SQIVND. Its CDR3 holds 15 amino acids, cysteine through phenylalanine. Only the CDR3 part of the read is kept: 45 bases, read in frame from the first base. The receptor library was made with the immunoSEQ multiplex PCR assay. For the original study's pipeline: To diagnose cytomegalovirus status from the catalog of TCR beta chain sequences, a statistical classification framework was built. Sourced from immuneACCESS, this table was stored by TCRdb with only in-frame sequences that have V and J called. A share of the clones is absent; for the studies checked, an unresolved V gene accounts for under half, and the remainder has no known explanation. For V, J and clone size, that table is used; D and trimming come from the DNA. Across this sample there are over 200,000 clones, with approximately 88% seen only once. The ten largest clonotypes hold 11% to 15% of the sample.

The sequence derives from a young woman in good health and CMV-seropositive. Sequencing was carried out using PBMCs. This receptor chain uses TRBV19 and TRBJ2-7; the D gene is unclear. The CDR3 corresponds to CASSITLARPYEQYF. The base sequence is TGTGCCAGTAGTATAACGCTCGCCAGGCCCTACGAGCAGTACTTC.